The T cell receptor (beta chain) described here comes from a study of cytomegalovirus exposure and HLA in healthy donors. On the study more broadly: Under 90% of around 390 genotyped donors fell in the Caucasian-associated ancestry cluster. Study results and limitations: In a later analysis, HLA-C alleles had the fewest associated TCRs, DRB1 alleles the most. Sequencing depth across donors, presence/absence analyses assumed, was roughly uniform. Clonal expansion was found to be greater in HLA-associated TCR beta chains than in equally common others in a later analysis.

With regard to this clone: Its antigen is not identified.

CDR3 length equals 18 residues. The V and J ends lost 3 bases and 0 bases, in that order; junction bases with no gene match: 8. CDR1 is MDHEN and CDR2 is SYDVKM in the germline V gene. PCR employed 60 Vbeta and 13 Jbeta primers. Libraries were prepared by immunoSEQ multiplex PCR; TCRdb keeps only in-frame clonotypes and omits some of them. Here the sample spans 150,000 to 180,000 clones, more than 75% being singletons. The chain carries TRBV28 and TRBJ2-1, with TRBD2 matching 10 bases. The origin of this receptor is a woman aged 18-29 years in good health and CMV-seronegative. Sequencing input: PBMCs. The CDR3 DNA is TGTGCCAGCAGTTTCCCTAGCGGGGGATCCCTCTCCTACAATGAGCAGTTCTTC. Amino acid sequence: CASSFPSGGSLSYNEQFF.